The present entry profiles one T cell receptor beta chain with its context. This sample was taken from a study of blood T cell repertoires in COVID-19. Study in general: Spain, Italy and the United States supplied samples that represented acute and convalescent COVID-19. From T cells, B-cell-depleted T cells, or PBMCs came the material, which was cDNA or gDNA.

V was clipped by 1 base and J by 2 bases, with 4 bases between them. This CDR3 has 13 residues. Germline lookup yields CDR1 SGHRS and CDR2 YFSETQ. Original methodology: Nucleated cell number was recorded as an estimate derived from reference gene primer amplification. TCRdb's copy holds only in-frame clones and misses some; the assay was immunoSEQ multiplex PCR. Clonal size and the V and J genes are those of that table, whereas D and trimming came from the DNA. The data hold 110,000 or so clones, with about 87% observed a single time. The sample consisted of peripheral blood. The rearrangement uses TRBV5-1 and TRBJ1-3, with D uncertain. This clonotype was obtained from a woman aged 45 to 65 with acute or convalescent COVID-19. The CDR3 DNA sequence: TGCGCCAGCAGCTTGACAGCTGGAAACACCATATATTTT. Its protein product is CASSLTAGNTIYF.